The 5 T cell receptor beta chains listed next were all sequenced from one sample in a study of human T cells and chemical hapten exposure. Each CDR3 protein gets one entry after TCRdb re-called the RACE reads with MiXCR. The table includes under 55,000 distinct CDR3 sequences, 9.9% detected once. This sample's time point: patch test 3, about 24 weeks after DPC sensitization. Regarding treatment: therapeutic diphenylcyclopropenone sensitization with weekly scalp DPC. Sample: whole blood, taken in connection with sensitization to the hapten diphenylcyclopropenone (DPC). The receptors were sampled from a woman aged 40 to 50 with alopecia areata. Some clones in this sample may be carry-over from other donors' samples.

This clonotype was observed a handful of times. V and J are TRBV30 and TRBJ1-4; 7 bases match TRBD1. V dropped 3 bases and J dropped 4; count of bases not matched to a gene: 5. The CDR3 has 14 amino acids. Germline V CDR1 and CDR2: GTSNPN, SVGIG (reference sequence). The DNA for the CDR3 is TGTGCCTGGAGGAGAACAGGGGTTAATGAAAAACTGTTTTTT. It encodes CAWRRTGVNEKLFF.

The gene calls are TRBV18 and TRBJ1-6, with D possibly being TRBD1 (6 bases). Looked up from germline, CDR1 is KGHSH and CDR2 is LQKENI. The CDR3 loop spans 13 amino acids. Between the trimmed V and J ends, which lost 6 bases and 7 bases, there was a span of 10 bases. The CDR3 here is CASSLDRNSPLHF. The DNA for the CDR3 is TGTGCCAGCTCGCTTGACAGGAATTCACCCCTCCACTTT.

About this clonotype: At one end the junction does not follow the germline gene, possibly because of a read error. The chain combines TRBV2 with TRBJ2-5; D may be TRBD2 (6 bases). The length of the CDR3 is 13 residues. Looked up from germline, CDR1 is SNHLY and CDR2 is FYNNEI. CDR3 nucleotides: TGTGCCAGCGCCCCACGCTGGTCGGGACTCTCCCCCTTC. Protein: CASAPRWSGLSPF.

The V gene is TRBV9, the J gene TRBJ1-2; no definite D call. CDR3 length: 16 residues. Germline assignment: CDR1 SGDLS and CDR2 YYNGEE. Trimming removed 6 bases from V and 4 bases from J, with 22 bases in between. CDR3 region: CASNPNGEISAYGYTF. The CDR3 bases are TGTGCCAGCAACCCTAACGGGGAAATCTCGGCCTATGGCTACACCTTC.

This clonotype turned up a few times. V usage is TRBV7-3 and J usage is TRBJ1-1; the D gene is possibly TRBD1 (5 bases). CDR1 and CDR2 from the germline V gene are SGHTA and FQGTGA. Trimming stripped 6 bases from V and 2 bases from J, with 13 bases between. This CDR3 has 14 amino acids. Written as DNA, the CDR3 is TGTGCCAGCAGTTCTACGACAGCAAACACTGAAGCTTTCTTT. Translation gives CASSSTTANTEAFF. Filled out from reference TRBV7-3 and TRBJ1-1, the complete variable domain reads GAGVSQTPSNKVTEKGKYVELRCDPISGHTALYWYRQSLGQGPEFLIYFQGTGAADDSGLPNDRFFAVRPEGSVSTLKIQRTERGDSAVYLCASSSTTANTEAFFGQGTRLTVV.